This TCR beta chain comes out of a study of T cell changes during pregnancy in multiple sclerosis. CDR1 is SGHAT, CDR2 FQNNGV, per germline. The CDR3 extends over 12 amino acids. Trimming removed 5 bases at V and 3 bases at J, with 8 bases between. Data came from immunoSEQ multiplex PCR; TCRdb stores just in-frame clones and leaves some out. This table holds approximately 32,000 clones, about 91% found once. This clone was recorded a few times. The chain combines TRBV11-2 with TRBJ2-7; D is ambiguous. The sequencing used CD8+ T cells from peripheral blood mononuclear cells, collected in the second trimester of pregnancy. This receptor was obtained from a female donor with multiple sclerosis, enrolled in a pregnancy study. This CDR3 is CASSLPSYEQYF. CDR3 DNA: TGTGCCAGCAGCCTCCCCAGCTACGAGCAGTACTTC.